The table lists the clone carrying this TCR beta chain with a few counts. The data belong to a study of tumor-infiltrating lymphocytes in oesophageal squamous cell carcinoma. TCRdb independently ran MiXCR on the PCR reads; one entry per CDR3 protein. The profile shows more than 15,000 distinct CDR3 sequences, around 41% of them singletons. Germline V gives CDR1 SGDLS, CDR2 YYNGEE. The ends were cut back, 3 bases at V and 2 bases at J, with 15 bases in the middle. This CDR3 region has 15 residues. Sequencing used normal esophageal tissue next to the tumor. The genes are TRBV9 and TRBJ2-7, with D possibly matching TRBD1 (6 bases). The receptor's source is a male donor with esophageal squamous cell carcinoma. The CDR3: CASSAGQSLTYEQYF. The CDR3 DNA reads as TGTGCCAGCAGCGCCGGACAGAGCCTAACCTACGAGCAGTACTTC.